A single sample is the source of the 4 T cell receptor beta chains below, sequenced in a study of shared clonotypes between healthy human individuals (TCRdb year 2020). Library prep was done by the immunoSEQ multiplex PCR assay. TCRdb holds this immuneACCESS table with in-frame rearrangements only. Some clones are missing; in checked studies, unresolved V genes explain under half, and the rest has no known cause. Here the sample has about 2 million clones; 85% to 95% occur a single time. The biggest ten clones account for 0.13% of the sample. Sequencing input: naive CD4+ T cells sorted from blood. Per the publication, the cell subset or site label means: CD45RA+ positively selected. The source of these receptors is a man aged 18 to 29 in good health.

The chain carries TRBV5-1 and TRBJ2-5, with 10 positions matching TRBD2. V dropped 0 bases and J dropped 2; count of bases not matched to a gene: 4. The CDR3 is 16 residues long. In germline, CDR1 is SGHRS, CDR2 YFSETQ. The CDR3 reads CASSLVPSGGQETQYF. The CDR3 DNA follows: TGCGCCAGCAGCTTGGTCCCTAGCGGGGGACAAGAGACCCAGTACTTC.

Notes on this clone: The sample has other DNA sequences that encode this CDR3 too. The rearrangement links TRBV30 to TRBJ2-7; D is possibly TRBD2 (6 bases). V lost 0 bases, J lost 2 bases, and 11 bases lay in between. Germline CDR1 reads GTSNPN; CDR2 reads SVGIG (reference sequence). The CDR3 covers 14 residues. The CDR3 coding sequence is TGTGCCTGGAGTGTCGAGACGGGGGCCTACGAGCAGTACTTC. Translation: CAWSVETGAYEQYF.

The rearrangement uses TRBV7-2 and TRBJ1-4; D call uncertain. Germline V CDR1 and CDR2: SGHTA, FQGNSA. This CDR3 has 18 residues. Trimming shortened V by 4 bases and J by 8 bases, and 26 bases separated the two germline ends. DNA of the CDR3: TGTGCCAGCAGCTACAGCTCCGATCGAGGGCGCGCTCGAGAAAAACTGTTTTTT. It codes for CASSYSSDRGRAREKLFF. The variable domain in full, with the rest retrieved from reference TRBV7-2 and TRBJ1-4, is GAGVSQSPSNKVTEKGKDVELRCDPISGHTALYWYRQSLGQGLEFLIYFQGNSAPDKSGLPSDRFSAERTGGSVSTLTIQRTQQEDSAVYLCASSYSSDRGRAREKLFFGSGTQLSVL.

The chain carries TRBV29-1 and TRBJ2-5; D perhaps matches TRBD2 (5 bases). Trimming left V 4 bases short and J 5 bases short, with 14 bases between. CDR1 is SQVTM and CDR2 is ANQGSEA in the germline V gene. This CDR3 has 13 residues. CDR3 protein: CSVGRESRETQYF. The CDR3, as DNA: TGCAGCGTTGGTAGGGAGAGTAGGGAGACCCAGTACTTC.